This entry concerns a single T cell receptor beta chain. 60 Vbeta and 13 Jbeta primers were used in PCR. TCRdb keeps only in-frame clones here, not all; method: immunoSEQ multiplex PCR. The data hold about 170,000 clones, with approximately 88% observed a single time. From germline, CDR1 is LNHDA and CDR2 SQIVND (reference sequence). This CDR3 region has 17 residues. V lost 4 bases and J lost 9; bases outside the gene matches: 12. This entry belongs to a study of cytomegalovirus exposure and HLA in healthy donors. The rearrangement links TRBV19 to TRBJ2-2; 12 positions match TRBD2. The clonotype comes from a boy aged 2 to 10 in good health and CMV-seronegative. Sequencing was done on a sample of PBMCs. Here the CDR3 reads CASSSPLAGGGGRELFF. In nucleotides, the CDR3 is TGTGCCAGTAGTAGCCCCCTAGCGGGGGGGGGCGGCCGGGAGCTGTTTTTT.